A few counts support the clone carrying this T cell receptor (beta chain). There are 19 residues in the CDR3. Germline values: CDR1 ENHRY, CDR2 SYGVKD. With 3 bases removed from V and 4 bases from J, the gap between germline ends came to 25 bases. This sample was taken from a study of response to subunit inactivated influenza vaccine. In TCRdb, the RT-PCR reads were re-called with MiXCR into one record per CDR3 protein. The table lists about 500,000 distinct CDR3 sequences, approximately 7.7% of them singletons. This receptor was obtained from a man aged 45 to 70 who received an inactivated influenza vaccine. The material was PBMCs from blood, obtained less than 30 months after vaccination. The J gene is TRBJ2-1, the V gene TRBV10-3; possible D gene TRBD1, 6 bases. CDR3 residues: CAISDREKLTGMLYNEQFF. The DNA of the CDR3 is TGTGCCATCAGTGACCGTGAAAAACTGACAGGCATGTTGTACAATGAGCAGTTCTTC.